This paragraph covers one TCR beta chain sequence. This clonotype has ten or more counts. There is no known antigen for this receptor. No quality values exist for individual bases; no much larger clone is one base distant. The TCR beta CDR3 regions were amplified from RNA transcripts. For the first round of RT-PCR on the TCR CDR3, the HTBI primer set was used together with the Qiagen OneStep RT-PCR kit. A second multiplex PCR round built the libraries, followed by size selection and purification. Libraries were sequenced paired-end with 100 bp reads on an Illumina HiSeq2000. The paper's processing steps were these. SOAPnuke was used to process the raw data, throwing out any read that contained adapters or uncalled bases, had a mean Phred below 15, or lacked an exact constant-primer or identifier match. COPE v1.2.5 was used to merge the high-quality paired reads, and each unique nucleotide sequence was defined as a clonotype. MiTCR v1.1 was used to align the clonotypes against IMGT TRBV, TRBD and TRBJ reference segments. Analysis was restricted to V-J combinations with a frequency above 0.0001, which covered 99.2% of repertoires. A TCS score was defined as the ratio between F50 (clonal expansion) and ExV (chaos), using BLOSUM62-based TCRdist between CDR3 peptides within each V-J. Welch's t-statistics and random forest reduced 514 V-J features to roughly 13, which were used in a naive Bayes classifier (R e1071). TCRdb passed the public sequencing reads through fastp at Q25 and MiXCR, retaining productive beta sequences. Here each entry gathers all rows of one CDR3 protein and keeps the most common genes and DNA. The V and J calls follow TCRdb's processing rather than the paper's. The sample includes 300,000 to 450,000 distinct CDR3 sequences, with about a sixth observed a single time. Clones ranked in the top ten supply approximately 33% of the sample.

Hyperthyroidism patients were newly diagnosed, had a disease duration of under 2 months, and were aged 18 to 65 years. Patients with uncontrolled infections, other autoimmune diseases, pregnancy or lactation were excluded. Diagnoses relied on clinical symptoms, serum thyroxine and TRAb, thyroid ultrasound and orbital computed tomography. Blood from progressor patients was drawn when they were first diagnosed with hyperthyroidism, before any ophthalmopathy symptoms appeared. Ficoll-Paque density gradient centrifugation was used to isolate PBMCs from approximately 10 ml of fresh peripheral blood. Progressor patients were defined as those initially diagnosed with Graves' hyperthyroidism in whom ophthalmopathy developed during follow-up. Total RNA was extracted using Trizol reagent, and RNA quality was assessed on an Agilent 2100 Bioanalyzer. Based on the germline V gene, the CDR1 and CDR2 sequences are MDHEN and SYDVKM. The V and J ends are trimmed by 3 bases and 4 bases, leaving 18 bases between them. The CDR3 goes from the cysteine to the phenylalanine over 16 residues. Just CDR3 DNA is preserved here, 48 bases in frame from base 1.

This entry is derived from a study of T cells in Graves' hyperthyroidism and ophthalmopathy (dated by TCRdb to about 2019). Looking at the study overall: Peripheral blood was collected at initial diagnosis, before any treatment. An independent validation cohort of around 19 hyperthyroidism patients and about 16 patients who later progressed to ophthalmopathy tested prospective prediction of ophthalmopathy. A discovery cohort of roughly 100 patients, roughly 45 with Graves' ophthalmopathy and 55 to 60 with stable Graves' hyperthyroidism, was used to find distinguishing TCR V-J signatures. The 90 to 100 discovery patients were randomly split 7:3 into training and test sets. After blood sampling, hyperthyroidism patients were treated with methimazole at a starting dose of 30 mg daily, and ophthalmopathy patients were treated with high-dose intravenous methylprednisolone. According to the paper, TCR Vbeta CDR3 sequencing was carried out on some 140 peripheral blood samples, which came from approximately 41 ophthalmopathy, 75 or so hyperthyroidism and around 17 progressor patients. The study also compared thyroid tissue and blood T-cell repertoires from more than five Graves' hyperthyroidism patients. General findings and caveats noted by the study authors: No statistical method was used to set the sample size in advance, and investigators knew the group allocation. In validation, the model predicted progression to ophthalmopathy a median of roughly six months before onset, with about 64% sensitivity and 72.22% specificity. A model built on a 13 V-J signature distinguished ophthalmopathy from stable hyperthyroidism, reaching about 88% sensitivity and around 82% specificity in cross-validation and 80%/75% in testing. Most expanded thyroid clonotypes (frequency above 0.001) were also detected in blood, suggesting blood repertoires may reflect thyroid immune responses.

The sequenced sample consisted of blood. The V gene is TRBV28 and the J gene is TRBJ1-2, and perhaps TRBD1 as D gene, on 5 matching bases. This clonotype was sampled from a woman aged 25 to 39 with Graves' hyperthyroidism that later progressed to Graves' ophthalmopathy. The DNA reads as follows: TGTGCCAGCAGTTTTGCCTTGAGGGAGGGGATCTATGGCTACACCTTC. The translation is CASSFALREGIYGYTF.